What follows are 9 T cell receptor beta chains derived from one specimen sequenced in a study of blood T cell repertoires in COVID-19. Only in-frame clones appear in the TCRdb table, and some are missing; sequencing was by immunoSEQ multiplex PCR. The repertoire holds 150,000 to 200,000 clones, with 70% to 80% as singletons. The sample consisted of peripheral blood. The receptor source for this set is a woman in her forties with COVID-19, enrolled during active disease.

The V gene is TRBV7-2, the J gene TRBJ2-3, with 9 bases that match TRBD2. CDR3 length equals 18 residues. Trimming removed 2 bases from V and 2 bases from J; junction bases left unmatched: 11. Germline-derived CDR1 and CDR2 are SGHTA and FQGNSA. The DNA for the CDR3 is TGTGCCAGCAGCTTACCCGCGGGCGGGGGGGCCCTCACAGATACGCAGTATTTT. Its translation is CASSLPAGGGALTDTQYF.

The chain couples TRBV7-2 to TRBJ1-3, with TRBD1 identical over 7 bases. V lost 5 bases to trimming and J lost 0 bases; unmatched junction nucleotides: 16. Germline CDR1 SGHTA, CDR2 FQGNSA. This CDR3 spans 19 amino acids. In DNA form, the CDR3 reads TGTGCCAGCAGCCGCCAGGGGGAGGCCTCCTCAAGCTCTGGAAACACCATATATTTT. Protein: CASSRQGEASSSSGNTIYF.

This clone has a handful of counts. V and J are TRBV6-6 and TRBJ1-4, with D possibly matching TRBD1 (5 bases). CDR1 is MNHNY, CDR2 SVGAGI, per germline (reference sequence). This CDR3 has 13 residues. V gave up 4 bases and J gave up 8 bases, with 11 bases separating them. In nucleotides, the CDR3 is TGTGCCAGCAGTTCCAGGGCCTCCGAAAAACTGTTTTTT. Translated: CASSSRASEKLFF.

The V call is TRBV6-5, the J call TRBJ1-5, with D hard to call. V shed 6 bases and J shed 2 bases, with 14 bases lying between them. Germline V gene sequence: CDR1 MNHEY, CDR2 SVGAGI. CDR3 size: 15 residues. This CDR3 is CASRWRHRGNQPQHF. The CDR3 coding sequence is TGTGCCAGCAGGTGGAGGCACCGCGGCAATCAGCCCCAGCATTTT.

This clone was seen more than once but under ten times. The chain recombines TRBV19 with TRBJ1-5, with a tentative D call TRBD1 (5 bases). Trimming left V 5 bases short and J 4 bases short, with 18 bases between. Germline V lookup: CDR1 LNHDA, CDR2 SQIVND (reference sequence). The CDR3 is 16 amino acids. CDR3 nucleotide sequence: TGTGCCAGTAGTCCACTACTTGGGGGGAAGAATCAGCCCCAGCATTTT. Residues: CASSPLLGGKNQPQHF.

The J gene is TRBJ1-2, the V gene TRBV7-9, with TRBD1 as a possible D gene (5 bases). The CDR3 has 15 amino acids. The germline CDR1 and CDR2 sequences are SEHNR and FQNEAQ (reference sequence). V gave up 6 bases and J gave up 3 bases, with 17 bases separating them. CDR3 sequence (DNA): TGTGCCAGCAGGAAATCTGGGGCCCCTGACTATGGCTACACCTTC. Translating gives CASRKSGAPDYGYTF.

CDR3 protein: CASSPSRHYSNQPQHF. The DNA of the CDR3 is TGTGCCAGCAGTCCTAGCAGACACTATAGCAATCAGCCCCAGCATTTT. J is TRBJ1-5 and V is TRBV27; no firm D call. Germline V lookup: CDR1 MNHEY, CDR2 SMNVEV (reference sequence). V was cut by 5 bases and J by 0 bases, with 14 bases left in between. The CDR3 length is 16 residues.

The V gene is TRBV23-1, the J gene TRBJ2-1; D perhaps matches TRBD1 (5 bases). TRBV23-1 is an ORF, with its function uncertain. V shed 1 base and J shed 7 bases, with 20 bases lying between them. The CDR3 runs to 17 residues. CDR3: CASSQFYYRSRKNEQFF. The CDR3 nucleotides read TGCGCCAGCAGTCAATTCTATTACAGGTCGCGGAAGAATGAGCAGTTCTTC.

The CDR3 DNA reads as TGCGCCAGCAGCCAAGATCGGGGGAGCAATTCACCCCTCCACTTT. Encoded protein: CASSQDRGSNSPLHF. The chain couples TRBV4-1 to TRBJ1-6; TRBD1 might be the D (5 bases). The CDR3 runs to 15 residues. Germline V CDR1 and CDR2: MGHRA, YSYEKL. The ends were cut back, 0 bases at V and 7 bases at J, with 10 bases in the middle.